This TCR beta chain comes out of a study of blood T cell repertoires in COVID-19. Looking at the study overall: T cells, B-cell-depleted T cells, or PBMCs provided the cDNA or gDNA that served as material.

Produced via immunoSEQ multiplex PCR; TCRdb's table is partial and in-frame only. This table has over 250,000 clones, roughly 92% appearing once. The Seattle site enrolled patients during active infection and followed them longitudinally. V was clipped by 2 bases and J by 4 bases, with 8 bases between them. CDR1 is SSHAT, CDR2 FNYEAQ, per germline (reference sequence). The CDR3 is made up of 13 amino acids. Input material: peripheral blood. This clonotype was obtained from a woman aged 30 to 39 with COVID-19, enrolled during active disease. The chain recombines TRBV7-7 with TRBJ2-5; no clear D. CDR3 sequence: CASSLNNGETQYF. In DNA, the CDR3 is TGTGCCAGCAGCTTAAATAACGGAGAGACCCAGTACTTC.